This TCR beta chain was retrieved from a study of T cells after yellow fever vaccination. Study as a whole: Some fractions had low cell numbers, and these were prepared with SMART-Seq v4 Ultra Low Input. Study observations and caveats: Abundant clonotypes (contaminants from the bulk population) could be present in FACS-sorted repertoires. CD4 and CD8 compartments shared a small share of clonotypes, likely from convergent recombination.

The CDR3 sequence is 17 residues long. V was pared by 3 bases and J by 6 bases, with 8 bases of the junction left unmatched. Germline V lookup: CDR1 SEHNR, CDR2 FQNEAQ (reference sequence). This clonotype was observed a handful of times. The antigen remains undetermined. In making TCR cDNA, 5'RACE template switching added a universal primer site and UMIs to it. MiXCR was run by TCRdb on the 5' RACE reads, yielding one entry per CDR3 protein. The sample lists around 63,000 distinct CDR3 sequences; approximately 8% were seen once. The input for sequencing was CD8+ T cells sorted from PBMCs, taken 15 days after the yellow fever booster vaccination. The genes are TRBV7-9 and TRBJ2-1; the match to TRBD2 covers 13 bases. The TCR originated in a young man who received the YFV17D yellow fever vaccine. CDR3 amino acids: CASSFKSGLAGANEQFF. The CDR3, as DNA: TGTGCCAGCAGCTTCAAATCAGGACTAGCGGGAGCCAATGAGCAGTTCTTC.